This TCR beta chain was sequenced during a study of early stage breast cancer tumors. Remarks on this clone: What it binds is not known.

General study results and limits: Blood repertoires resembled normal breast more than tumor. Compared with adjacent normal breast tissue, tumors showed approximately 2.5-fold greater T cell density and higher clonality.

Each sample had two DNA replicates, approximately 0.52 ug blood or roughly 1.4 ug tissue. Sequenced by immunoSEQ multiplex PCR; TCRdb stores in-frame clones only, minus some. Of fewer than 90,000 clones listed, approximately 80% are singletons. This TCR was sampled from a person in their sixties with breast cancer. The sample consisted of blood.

CDR3 protein: CASSRQDSYNEQFF. The CDR3 DNA reads TGTGCCAGCAGCAGACAGGATTCCTACAATGAGCAGTTCTTC. The chain is built from TRBV11-2 and TRBJ2-1, with D maybe TRBD1 (6 bases). Germline V gene data show CDR1 as SGHAT and CDR2 as FQNNGV. The CDR3 is 14 residues long. Trimming left V 5 bases short and J 1 base short, with 9 bases between.